The 8 T cell receptor beta chains in this list originate from one sample, sequenced in a study of cytomegalovirus exposure and HLA in healthy donors. Measured with immunoSEQ multiplex PCR; TCRdb has only the in-frame clones, and not every one. The table records 150,000 to 200,000 clones, roughly 77% of them present only once. Sample: PBMCs. These receptor sequences come from a woman in her thirties in good health and CMV-seronegative.

This rearrangement joins TRBV6-4 to TRBJ1-2; TRBD1 might be the D (5 bases). Trimming left V 3 bases short and J 0 bases short, with 14 bases between. The CDR3 spans 16 residues. Germline V gene sequence: CDR1 MRHNA, CDR2 SNTAGT. The CDR3 reads CASSELGGPSNYGYTF. CDR3 coding DNA: TGTGCCAGCAGTGAATTGGGGGGACCCTCTAACTATGGCTACACCTTC.

The chain carries TRBV10-1 and TRBJ2-1, with TRBD2 matching 13 bases. The CDR3 is 17 residues long. V was clipped by 3 bases and J by 8 bases; unmatched bases: 10. Germline V gene data show CDR1 as WNHNN and CDR2 as SYGVQD (reference sequence). This chain's CDR3 is CASSETQLAGGPHEQFF. The CDR3 region has the DNA TGCGCCAGCAGTGAAACCCAACTAGCGGGAGGGCCGCATGAGCAGTTCTTC.

This chain joins TRBV5-1 and TRBJ2-1, with TRBD2 identical over 7 bases. V lost 5 bases to trimming and J lost 7 bases; unmatched junction nucleotides: 15. Germline loops: CDR1 SGHRS, CDR2 YFSETQ. This CDR3 region has 16 residues. CDR3 loop: CASRAEGLLASNEQFF. Here the CDR3 DNA reads TGCGCCAGCAGGGCGGAGGGACTACTAGCGAGTAATGAGCAGTTCTTC.

The gene calls are TRBV15 and TRBJ1-1, with 8 bases lining up with TRBD1. This CDR3 has 15 residues. CDR1 and CDR2 from the germline V gene are LNHNV and YYDKDF (reference sequence). After removal of 7 bases from V and 0 bases from J, the junction contained 7 bases not matched to a gene. In DNA, the CDR3 is TGTGCCACCACAACTAGGGGACAGGTGAACACTGAAGCTTTCTTT. It codes for CATTTRGQVNTEAFF.

The genes are TRBV29-1 and TRBJ1-1, with D maybe TRBD1 (5 bases). V was shortened by 0 bases and J by 11 bases, with 19 bases between the two germline ends. Germline values: CDR1 SQVTM, CDR2 ANQGSEA. The CDR3 sequence is 14 residues long. The CDR3 sequence: CSVEEGFRDWIAFF. For the CDR3, the DNA is TGCAGCGTTGAAGAGGGCTTCCGGGACTGGATCGCTTTCTTT.

The chain combines TRBV5-6 with TRBJ1-5; 7 positions match TRBD1. This CDR3 region has 16 residues. The germline V gene encodes CDR1 SGHDT and CDR2 YYEEEE. V was pared by 0 bases and J by 6 bases, with 9 bases of the junction left unmatched. The CDR3 sequence is CASSLARRGQSQPQHF. In nucleotides, the CDR3 is TGTGCCAGCAGCTTGGCCCGAAGGGGGCAGAGTCAGCCCCAGCATTTT. The full variable domain, in which reference TRBV5-6 and TRBJ1-5 provide the parts outside the CDR3, is DAGVTQSPTHLIKTRGQQVTLRCSPKSGHDTVSWYQQALGQGPQFIFQYYEEEERQRGNFPDRFSGHQFPNYSSELNVNALLLGDSALYLCASSLARRGQSQPQHFGDGTRLSIL.

This clone was found once. The chain joins TRBV29-1 to TRBJ1-3; TRBD1 matches at 8 bases. The CDR3 runs 16 residues. V lost 5 bases, J lost 0 bases, and 9 bases stayed unmatched. Per the germline V gene, CDR1 is SQVTM and CDR2 is ANQGSEA. CDR3 loop: CSVSYTGGFSGNTIYF. Written as DNA, the CDR3 is TGCAGCGTTTCCTATACAGGGGGATTCTCTGGAAACACCATATATTTT.

The chain has TRBV4-1 and TRBJ2-7; D call uncertain. Between the trimmed V and J ends, which lost 2 bases and 3 bases, there was a span of 14 bases. Germline V gene lookup returns CDR1 MGHRA and CDR2 YSYEKL. The CDR3 has 15 residues. DNA of the CDR3: TGCGCCAGCAGCCAATCAAACAGTGATAACTACGAGCAGTACTTC. Protein sequence: CASSQSNSDNYEQYF.